This T cell receptor (beta chain) was captured by sequencing in a study of T cell responses to AZD1222 COVID-19 vaccine. Whole-study findings and limits: Targeting of unmutated variant regions was reportedly seen in nearly half of spike-specific TCRs. The number of AZD1222 recipients seropositive at baseline was only five or six.

In the case of this clone: The antigen remains unidentified.

Data came from immunoSEQ multiplex PCR; TCRdb stores just in-frame clones and leaves some out. The repertoire has around 99,000 clones, roughly nine tenths of them found once; the top ten carry about 13%. The receptor's source is an adult in good health. The specimen was peripheral blood, collected on day 0 of AZD1222 vaccination.

CDR3 sequence reads: CASSVDERLGYYTF. For the CDR3, the DNA is TGTGCCAGCAGCGTAGACGAAAGACTTGGGTACTACACCTTC. The V gene is TRBV9, the J gene TRBJ1-2, with D unresolved. CDR3 size: 14 residues. V lost 0 bases and J 10 bases, leaving 16 bases between the germline ends. From germline, CDR1 is SGDLS and CDR2 YYNGEE.